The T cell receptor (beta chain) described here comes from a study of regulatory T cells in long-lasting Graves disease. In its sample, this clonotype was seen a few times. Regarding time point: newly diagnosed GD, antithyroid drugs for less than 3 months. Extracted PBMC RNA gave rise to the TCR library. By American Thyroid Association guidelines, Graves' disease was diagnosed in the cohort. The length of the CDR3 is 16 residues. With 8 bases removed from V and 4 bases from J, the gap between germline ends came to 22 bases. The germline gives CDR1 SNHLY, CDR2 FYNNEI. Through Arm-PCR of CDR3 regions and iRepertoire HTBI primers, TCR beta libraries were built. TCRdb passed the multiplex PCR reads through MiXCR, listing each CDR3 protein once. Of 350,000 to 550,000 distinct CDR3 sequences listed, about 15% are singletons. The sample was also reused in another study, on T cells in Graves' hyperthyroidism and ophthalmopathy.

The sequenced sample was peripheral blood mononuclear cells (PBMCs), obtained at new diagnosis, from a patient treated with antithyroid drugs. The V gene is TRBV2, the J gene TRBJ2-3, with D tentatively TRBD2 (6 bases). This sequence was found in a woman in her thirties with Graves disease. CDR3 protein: CASCLKAAGWADTQYF. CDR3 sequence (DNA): TGTGCCAGCTGCCTGAAGGCAGCGGGTTGGGCAGATACGCAGTATTTT.